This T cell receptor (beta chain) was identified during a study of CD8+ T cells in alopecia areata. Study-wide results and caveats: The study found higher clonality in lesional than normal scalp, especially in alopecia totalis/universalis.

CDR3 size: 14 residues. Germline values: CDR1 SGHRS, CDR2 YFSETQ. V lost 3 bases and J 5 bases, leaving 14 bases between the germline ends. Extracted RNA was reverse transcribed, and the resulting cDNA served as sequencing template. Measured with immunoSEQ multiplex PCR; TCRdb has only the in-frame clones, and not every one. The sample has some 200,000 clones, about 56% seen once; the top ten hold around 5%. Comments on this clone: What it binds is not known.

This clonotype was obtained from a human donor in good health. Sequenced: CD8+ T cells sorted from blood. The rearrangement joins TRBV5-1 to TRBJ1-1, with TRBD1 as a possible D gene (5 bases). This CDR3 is CASSYRGPGTEAFF. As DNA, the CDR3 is TGCGCCAGCAGCTACCGGGGACCGGGGACTGAAGCTTTCTTT.